This is a list of T cell receptor beta chains from one sample in a study of glioma-infiltrating T cells after dendritic cell vaccination. Assay used: immunoSEQ multiplex PCR; TCRdb lists only in-frame clones, some missing. The sample holds 70,000 to 95,000 clones, around nine tenths seen once. Here the sequenced sample was blood, taken after dendritic cell vaccination. The receptors come from a human donor with glioblastoma. CDR3s include the opening cysteine and the closing phenylalanine or tryptophan. Each record gives: V gene, J gene, CDR3 length, CDR3 protein.

V: TRBV10-3; J: TRBJ2-7; length: 15; CDR3: CAISEYLAGESEQYF
V: TRBV2; J: TRBJ1-1; length: 12; CDR3: CASHTNPPRAFF
V: TRBV2; J: TRBJ2-7; length: 11; CDR3: CATTANYEQYF
V: TRBV19; J: TRBJ1-1; length: 15; CDR3: CASRNPGQGLAEAFF
V: TRBV28; J: TRBJ2-3; length: 15; CDR3: CASTATGGHTDTQYF
V: TRBV9; J: TRBJ2-2; length: 16; CDR3: CASSPGGGRGTGELFF
V: TRBV7-9; J: TRBJ2-1; length: 19; CDR3: CASRATSGKNPSPANEQFF
V: TRBV5-1; J: TRBJ2-7; length: 15; CDR3: CASSLSGDFAYEQYF
V: TRBV5-1; J: TRBJ1-1; length: 17; CDR3: CASSPLPTGESETEAFF
V: TRBV12-5; J: TRBJ1-1; length: 13; CDR3: CASGLEIRTEAFF
V: TRBV5-4; J: TRBJ2-1; length: 13; CDR3: CASSSSPGNEQFF
V: TRBV11-3; J: TRBJ2-1; length: 14; CDR3: CASSSSSSYNEQFF
V: TRBV7-2; J: TRBJ1-5; length: 16; CDR3: CASSLGGDWTNQPQHF
V: TRBV7-6; J: TRBJ2-7; length: 15; CDR3: CASSQLGTASYEQYF
V: TRBV18; J: TRBJ1-2; length: 13; CDR3: CASSPGLGGGYTF
V: TRBV5-4; J: TRBJ1-2; length: 13; CDR3: CASSFWTGEGYTF
V: TRBV5-1; J: TRBJ2-1; length: 14; CDR3: CASSLTGPYNEQFF
V: TRBV19; J: TRBJ1-2; length: 14; CDR3: CASSAYGGQRGYTF
V: TRBV6-6; J: TRBJ2-5; length: 14; CDR3: CASSYPTLVETQYF
V: TRBV5-4; J: TRBJ1-1; length: 13; CDR3: CASTGGGLTEAFF
V: TRBV21-1; J: TRBJ2-1; length: 16; CDR3: CASSPCDRPSYNEQFF
V: TRBV5-1; J: TRBJ1-1; length: 13; CDR3: CASTRDRNTEAFF
V: TRBV12-5; J: TRBJ2-1; length: 13; CDR3: CASAGDRYNEQFF
V: TRBV21-1; J: TRBJ1-5; length: 15; CDR3: CASFRQIYSNQPQHF
V: TRBV19; J: TRBJ2-1; length: 11; CDR3: CASSLSNEQFF
V: TRBV9; J: TRBJ2-4; length: 14; CDR3: CASSSGQAKNIQYF
V: TRBV5-1; J: TRBJ2-7; length: 15; CDR3: CASSFFRTGTYEQYF
V: TRBV2; J: TRBJ2-1; length: 14; CDR3: CASSGGELGGEQFF
V: TRBV9; J: TRBJ1-6; length: 14; CDR3: CASSVGAGNSPLHF
V: TRBV18; J: TRBJ2-7; length: 13; CDR3: CASSPLGGDEQYF
V: TRBV7-9; J: TRBJ2-2; length: 17; CDR3: CASSLDRSSGGTGELFF
V: TRBV7-9; J: TRBJ1-2; length: 15; CDR3: CASSPGGGAGYGYTF
V: TRBV6-1; J: TRBJ1-1; length: 15; CDR3: CASSARGQANTEAFF
V: TRBV18; J: TRBJ1-2; length: 15; CDR3: CASSPSGQGNYGYTF
V: TRBV5-1; J: TRBJ2-5; length: 15; CDR3: CASSLEGAGGETQYF
V: TRBV29-1; J: TRBJ1-1; length: 12; CDR3: CSVVREGGRAFF
V: TRBV18; J: TRBJ2-1; length: 15; CDR3: CASSEQGAFNNEQFF
V: TRBV4-2; J: TRBJ2-4; length: 15; CDR3: CASSQNRDTRTIQYF
V: TRBV6-5; J: TRBJ2-5; length: 13; CDR3: CASSGQITGTQYF
V: TRBV7-9; J: TRBJ1-2; length: 15; CDR3: CASSRRGGETYGYTF
V: TRBV7-2; J: TRBJ1-1; length: 14; CDR3: CASSLEGGSTEAFF
V: TRBV4-3; J: TRBJ2-3; length: 17; CDR3: CASSQASRTSGTDTQYF
V: TRBV27; J: TRBJ2-7; length: 16; CDR3: CASSLTPGPRGYEQYF
V: TRBV6-4; J: TRBJ2-7; length: 16; CDR3: CASSSPPGTGSYEQYF
V: TRBV10-3; J: TRBJ1-2; length: 15; CDR3: CAISQTTQGAGGYTF
V: TRBV11-2; J: TRBJ2-7; length: 15; CDR3: CASSKTSGASYEQYF
V: TRBV4-1; J: TRBJ1-1; length: 14; CDR3: CASSQGQGLVEAFF
V: TRBV5-1; J: TRBJ1-1; length: 14; CDR3: CASSLGSKTTEAFF